This TCR beta chain stems from a study of identical twins. TCRdb re-analysed the 5' RACE reads in MiXCR, keeping a single row per CDR3 protein. The repertoire holds hundreds of thousands of distinct CDR3 sequences, with approximately 9% as singletons. Trimming cost V 9 bases and J 3 bases; bases outside gene matches: 3. This CDR3 is built from 12 residues. Germline loops: CDR1 SGHRS, CDR2 YFSETQ. General study points: Where beta out-of-frame sequences were concerned, excess twin sharing was weaker. Modeled out-of-frame TCR alpha sharing in monozygotic twins fell below observed levels. While abundant cord blood beta clonotypes carried fewer insertions, memory repertoires showed no such pattern.

Note on this clonotype: No antigen is known for it.

V usage is TRBV5-1 and J usage is TRBJ2-5, with TRBD1 matching over 9 bases. Sequenced material: memory (CD45RO+) T cells sorted from blood. This receptor was taken from a woman in her late teens or twenties in good health. CDR3 residues: CATRQGEETQYF. In nucleotides, the CDR3 is TGCGCCACCAGACAGGGGGAAGAGACCCAGTACTTC.